This T cell receptor (beta chain) was found in a study of tissue T cells after allogeneic stem cell transplantation. Study-level information: Four unmodified and three CD34-selected T-cell-depleted grafts went to graft-versus-host disease patients.

This table comes from immunoSEQ multiplex PCR, and its TCRdb copy is limited to in-frame clones, with some not included. Of more than 20,000 clones in the sample, about 90% are singletons; the top ten hold 1.5% to 2%. This CDR3 comprises 16 residues. V was trimmed by 2 bases and J by 6 bases, leaving 16 bases between them. Germline lookup yields CDR1 SSHAT and CDR2 FNYEAQ (reference sequence). This TCR derives from a male donor at least 60 years old who later had graft-versus-host disease after an allogeneic stem cell transplant. The starting material was blood, obtained before transplantation. V is TRBV7-7 and J is TRBJ2-2; tentatively, D is TRBD2 (6 bases). CDR3 in DNA: TGTGCCAGCAGCTTATTGACGGGAGCTTGGTCCGGGGAGCTGTTTTTT. Residues: CASSLLTGAWSGELFF.